This TCR beta chain was sequenced during a study of blood T cell repertoires in COVID-19. Turning to the study itself: The study drew acute and convalescent COVID-19 samples from the United States, Italy and Spain. Sample material is recorded as cDNA or gDNA derived from T cells, B-cell-depleted T cells, or PBMCs.

In the source study's methods: Using reference gene primer amplification, nucleated cell counts were estimated. Sequencing used immunoSEQ multiplex PCR; TCRdb keeps in-frame clones, though not all of them. V, J and clone size reflect that table, while D and trimming were determined from the DNA. The table includes under 100,000 clones, roughly nine tenths detected once. The sample consisted of peripheral blood. This receptor was obtained from a woman aged 70-85 years with acute or convalescent COVID-19.

CDR3 in DNA: TGTGCCAGCAGTTCTGGGACAGTCTACAATGAGCAGTTCTTC. It encodes CASSSGTVYNEQFF. The genes are TRBV28 and TRBJ2-1, with 7 nucleotides matching TRBD1. The CDR3 sequence is 14 residues long. Germline-derived CDR1 and CDR2 are MDHEN and SYDVKM. The trim removed 4 bases at V and 3 bases at J, leaving 3 bases unmatched.